The source of this TCR beta chain is a study of T-cell reconstitution after alpha-beta-depleted transplantation in children (dated by TCRdb to between 2015 and 2016). Study-level background: Using TCR repertoire profiling, the study followed T-cell immune reconstitution in a quantitative way in children after TCRalphabeta/CD19-depleted allogeneic hematopoietic cell transplantation. Beyond this particular receptor, the publication reports: About two months after transplant, the apparently early recovery of alphabetaT-cell counts reportedly depended on just several hundred clones that had expanded rapidly and came from non-depleted graft cells. The high TCRbeta diversity at day 60 in some patients was ascribed to recipient T cells and intrathymic progenitors that had survived conditioning. Hyperexpanded clone frequencies declined over subsequent months; after one year, T-cell counts and TCRbeta diversity were mostly attributed to newly produced T cells.

This clonotype was counted at least ten times. Its antigen is currently not known. Per-base quality was not reported, and no clone a single base away is much larger than it. CDR1 MNHEY and CDR2 SVGEGT are derived from the germline V gene. Ends trimmed: V by 3 bases, J by 6 bases; bases unmatched to a gene: 12. The CDR3 covers 18 residues, taking in both the cysteine and the phenylalanine. Only the CDR3 part of the read is kept: 54 bases, read in frame from the first base. According to the study, the label for this sample's time point signals: day 60 (about 2 months) after transplantation. This sample's treatment or condition label indicates: allogeneic hematopoietic cell transplantation with graft depleted of TCRalphabeta T cells and CD19 B cells. Transplant recipients were children who received TCRalphabeta/CD19-depleted allogeneic hematopoietic cell grafts. Libraries were made using PCR. The listed sequencing device is Illumina HiSeq 2500. TCR libraries were prepared with molecular barcoding, using unique molecular identifiers to normalize TCRbeta repertoire quantification. TCRdb passed the public sequencing reads through fastp at Q25 and MiXCR, retaining productive beta sequences. Here each entry gathers all rows of one CDR3 protein and keeps the most common genes and DNA. This sample has over 85,000 distinct CDR3 sequences in its table, and around 6.1% of those were observed once. The biggest ten clones account for 6% to 7% of the sample.

The source is a female patient aged 2-15 years who had a stem cell transplant for Fanconi anemia, so the T cells may come from the graft donor. Recombination linked TRBV6-2 or TRBV6-3 to TRBJ2-1, and 12 bases in between align with TRBD2. The material sequenced was PBMCs, mostly from graft donor cells, taken 60 days after TCRalphabeta/CD19-depleted stem cell transplant. At the DNA level, the sequence is TGTGCCAGCAGTTATTCTCCTAGCGGGAGGGCCATGCCCAATGAGCAGTTCTTC. Its protein is CASSYSPSGRAMPNEQFF.